These 5 T cell receptor beta chains share one sample of origin, sequenced in a study of CD8+ T cells in alopecia areata. After isolation, RNA underwent reverse transcription to generate cDNA as the sequencing template. The repertoire was sequenced with immunoSEQ multiplex PCR; TCRdb's copy has only in-frame clones and lacks some. The table lists some 110,000 clones, 58% of them singletons. Treatment: oral pan-JAK inhibitor, 5-10 mg twice daily. The sequencing here drew on CD8+ T cells sorted from blood, taken at week 4, from a patient treated with tofacitinib. Receptors were obtained from a human donor with alopecia areata.

This rearrangement joins TRBV2 to TRBJ1-6, with D uncertain. Germline-derived CDR1 and CDR2 are SNHLY and FYNNEI. Trimming left V 4 bases short and J 0 bases short, with 7 bases between. The CDR3 runs 15 residues. The CDR3 bases are TGTGCCAGCAGTGTAGGGAGCTCCTATAATTCACCCCTCCACTTT. Amino acid sequence: CASSVGSSYNSPLHF.

The chain couples TRBV15 to TRBJ2-3; D possibly corresponds to TRBD2 (5 bases). Looked up from germline, CDR1 is LNHNV and CDR2 is YYDKDF (reference sequence). CDR3 length: 15 amino acids. The V end was cut by 3 bases, the J end by 2 bases, with 12 bases between. The CDR3 here is CATSSPPTTTDTQYF. As DNA, the CDR3 is TGTGCCACCAGCAGTCCACCGACTACCACAGATACGCAGTATTTT.

Only a few counts were recorded for this clone. This chain joins TRBV7-9 and TRBJ1-1; a weak D match, TRBD1 (5 bases). V shed 1 base and J shed 4 bases, with 16 bases lying between them. The CDR3 spans 16 residues. Germline V CDR1 and CDR2: SEHNR, FQNEAQ (reference sequence). The CDR3 region is CASSLVPGIFSTEAFF. For the CDR3, the DNA is TGTGCCAGCAGCTTAGTACCAGGGATATTTAGCACTGAAGCTTTCTTT.

The rearrangement joins TRBV9 to TRBJ2-3; D is unclear. V was clipped by 0 bases and J by 0 bases, with 8 bases between them. The CDR3 totals 15 residues. Germline V gene lookup returns CDR1 SGDLS and CDR2 YYNGEE. This CDR3 reads CASSVGTTSTDTQYF. Here the CDR3 DNA reads TGTGCCAGCAGCGTAGGCACTACTAGCACAGATACGCAGTATTTT.

The CDR3 nucleotides are TGTGCCTGGAATACCGGGACAGGGAATGGCTACACCTTC. It is translated as CAWNTGTGNGYTF. V is TRBV30 and J is TRBJ1-2; 9 bases fit TRBD1. CDR1 is GTSNPN, CDR2 SVGIG, per germline (reference sequence). CDR3 length: 13 amino acids. The ends lost 4 bases at V and 6 bases at J; junction bases unmatched: 6.